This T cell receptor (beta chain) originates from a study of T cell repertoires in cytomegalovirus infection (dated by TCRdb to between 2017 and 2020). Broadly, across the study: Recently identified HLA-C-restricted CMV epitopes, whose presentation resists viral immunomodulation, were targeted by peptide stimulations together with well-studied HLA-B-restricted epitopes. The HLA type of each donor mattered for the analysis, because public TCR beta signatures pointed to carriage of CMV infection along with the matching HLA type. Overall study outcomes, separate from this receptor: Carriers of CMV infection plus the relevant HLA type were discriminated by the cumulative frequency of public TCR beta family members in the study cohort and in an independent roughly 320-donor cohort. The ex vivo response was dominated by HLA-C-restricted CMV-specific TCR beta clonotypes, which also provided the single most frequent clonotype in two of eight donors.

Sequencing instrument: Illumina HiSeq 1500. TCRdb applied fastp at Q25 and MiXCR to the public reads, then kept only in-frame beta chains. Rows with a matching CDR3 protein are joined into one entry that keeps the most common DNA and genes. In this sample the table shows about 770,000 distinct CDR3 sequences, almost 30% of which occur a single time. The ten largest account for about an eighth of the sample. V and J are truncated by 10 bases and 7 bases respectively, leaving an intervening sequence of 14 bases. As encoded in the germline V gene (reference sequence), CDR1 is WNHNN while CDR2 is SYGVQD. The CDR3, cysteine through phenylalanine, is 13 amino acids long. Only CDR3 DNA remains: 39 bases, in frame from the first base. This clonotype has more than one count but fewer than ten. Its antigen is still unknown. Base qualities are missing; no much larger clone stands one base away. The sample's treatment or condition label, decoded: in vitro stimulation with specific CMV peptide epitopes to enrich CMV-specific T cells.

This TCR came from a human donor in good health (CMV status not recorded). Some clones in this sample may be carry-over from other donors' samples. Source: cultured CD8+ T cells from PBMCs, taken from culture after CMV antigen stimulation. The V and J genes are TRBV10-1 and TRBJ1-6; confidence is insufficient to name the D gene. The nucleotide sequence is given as TGCGCCACCCAAGTTGGGAGGAATTCACCCCTCCACTTT. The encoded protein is CATQVGRNSPLHF.